The rows below give T cell receptor beta chains drawn from one sample of a study of blood T cell repertoires in COVID-19. Assay used: immunoSEQ multiplex PCR; TCRdb lists only in-frame clones, some missing. The sample gives 210,000 or so clones, around 84% of which show up once; about a sixth is in the top ten. Sequencing used peripheral blood. The receptors were gathered from a woman older than 75 with active or convalescent COVID-19. The CDR3 runs from the conserved cysteine through the conserved F or W. The D gene is left open where the match is weak. Only part of the rows carry a size: once, few, many, or a class if the clone is expanded.

length: 16; size: .; V: TRBV6-6; J: TRBJ2-3; D: .; DNA: TGTGCCAGCAGTCACTCCGGGACTCCTAACACAGATACGCAGTATTTT; CDR3: CASSHSGTPNTDTQYF
length: 15; size: .; V: TRBV19; J: TRBJ2-7; D: TRBD2; DNA: TGTGCCAGTAGTATTCTACCTAGCGGGAACTACGAGCAGTACTTC; CDR3: CASSILPSGNYEQYF
length: 17; size: .; V: TRBV7-9; J: TRBJ1-4; D: .; DNA: TGTGCCAGCAGCTTAGCGCCAGGGATTGCAACTAATGAAAAACTGTTTTTT; CDR3: CASSLAPGIATNEKLFF
length: 15; size: .; V: TRBV11-2; J: TRBJ1-5; D: .; DNA: TGTGCCAGCAGCTTAGGGACAGTCGGCAGTCAGCCCCAGCATTTT; CDR3: CASSLGTVGSQPQHF
length: 14; size: few; V: TRBV5-5; J: TRBJ1-4; D: .; DNA: TGTGCCAGCAGCTTGGAGGGTAGGGGGGAAAAACTGTTTTTT; CDR3: CASSLEGRGEKLFF
length: 15; size: .; V: TRBV6-5; J: TRBJ1-5; D: .; DNA: TGTGCCAGCAGCGAGGAGGGGTATAGCAATCAGCCCCAGCATTTT; CDR3: CASSEEGYSNQPQHF
length: 15; size: .; V: TRBV5-1; J: TRBJ1-5; D: .; DNA: TGCGCCAGCAGCTTGGCGGGACAAGACAATCAGCCCCAGCATTTT; CDR3: CASSLAGQDNQPQHF
length: 16; size: .; V: TRBV7-3; J: TRBJ2-5; D: TRBD1; DNA: TGTGCCAGCAGCTTAACTCCGGGACAGCCCCAAGAGACCCAGTACTTC; CDR3: CASSLTPGQPQETQYF
length: 15; size: few; V: TRBV2; J: TRBJ2-1; D: TRBD2; DNA: TGTGCCAGCAGGGTTCTAGCGGGGGGGCCTTATGAGCAGTTCTTC; CDR3: CASRVLAGGPYEQFF
length: 14; size: once; V: TRBV7-3; J: TRBJ1-1; D: .; DNA: TGTGCCAGCAGCTCGACAGCGTCCAACACTGAAGCTTTCTTT; CDR3: CASSSTASNTEAFF
length: 15; size: .; V: TRBV20-1; J: TRBJ2-3; D: TRBD2; DNA: TGCAGTGCTAGTGGGGCTAGCGGTCCCACAGATACGCAGTATTTT; CDR3: CSASGASGPTDTQYF
length: 16; size: .; V: TRBV12-5; J: TRBJ2-2; D: .; DNA: TGTGCTAGTGTTAAGGGAGGGGGAGGCAACACCGGGGAGCTGTTTTTT; CDR3: CASVKGGGGNTGELFF
length: 15; size: .; V: TRBV5-1; J: TRBJ2-1; D: TRBD1; DNA: TGCGCCAGCAGCTTGGAAGGCAGGGGGCTGGGTGAGCAGTTCTTC; CDR3: CASSLEGRGLGEQFF
length: 16; size: .; V: TRBV19; J: TRBJ1-6; D: TRBD1; DNA: TGTGCCAGTAGTAATACCGGGACAGGGGGAAATTCACCCCTCCACTTT; CDR3: CASSNTGTGGNSPLHF
length: 14; size: .; V: TRBV18; J: TRBJ2-5; D: TRBD1; DNA: TGTGCCAGCTCACCGGGACAGGGACAAGAGACCCAGTACTTC; CDR3: CASSPGQGQETQYF
length: 13; size: .; V: TRBV11-3; J: TRBJ2-7; D: TRBD1; DNA: TGTGCCAGCAGCTCCACCGGGACAGGTTCTATGTACTTC; CDR3: CASSSTGTGSMYF
length: 17; size: once; V: TRBV3-1/TRBV3-2; J: TRBJ2-7; D: TRBD2; DNA: TGTGCCAGTCGTCCGGGACTAGCGGGGCCAAGGACCTACGAGCAGTACTTC; CDR3: CASRPGLAGPRTYEQYF
length: 14; size: .; V: TRBV6-6; J: TRBJ1-6; D: .; DNA: TGTGCCAGCAGCTCAGGGGTAGGCGGATCACCCCTCCACTTT; CDR3: CASSSGVGGSPLHF
length: 16; size: .; V: TRBV28; J: TRBJ1-1; D: .; DNA: TGTGCCAGCAGTTTACCCGGACGGGTCGGCGGGATTGAAGCTTTCTTT; CDR3: CASSLPGRVGGIEAFF
length: 14; size: .; V: TRBV19; J: TRBJ2-1; D: .; DNA: TGTGCCAGTAGAGACTTAGGAAGGTACAATGAGCAGTTCTTC; CDR3: CASRDLGRYNEQFF
length: 13; size: few; V: TRBV5-4; J: TRBJ1-2; D: TRBD1; DNA: TGTGCCAGCAGCCTGACAGGGGTAGAGGGCTACACCTTC; CDR3: CASSLTGVEGYTF
length: 16; size: .; V: TRBV3-1/TRBV3-2; J: TRBJ2-1; D: TRBD2; DNA: TGTGCCAGCAGCCAAGCGGCTAGCGGGGGGGCCGATGAGCAGTTCTTC; CDR3: CASSQAASGGADEQFF
length: 16; size: .; V: TRBV28; J: TRBJ1-1; D: TRBD1; DNA: TGTGCCAGCAGTTTAGCAGGACAGGGATCTAACACTGAAGCTTTCTTT; CDR3: CASSLAGQGSNTEAFF
length: 16; size: .; V: TRBV6-4; J: TRBJ2-3; D: TRBD2; DNA: TGTGCCAGCAGTGCTCAACCGGGACTAAGCACAGATACGCAGTATTTT; CDR3: CASSAQPGLSTDTQYF
length: 14; size: .; V: TRBV18; J: TRBJ1-6; D: TRBD1; DNA: TGTGCCAGCTCAAAGGACAGGCCAAATTCACCCCTCCACTTT; CDR3: CASSKDRPNSPLHF
length: 15; size: .; V: TRBV27; J: TRBJ2-7; D: .; DNA: TGTGCCAGCGGGCCCACCGGGGACACGTACTACGAGCAGTACTTC; CDR3: CASGPTGDTYYEQYF
length: 13; size: .; V: TRBV19; J: TRBJ1-3; D: .; DNA: TGTGCCAGTAGTCCCCGGGAAGGAAACACCATATATTTT; CDR3: CASSPREGNTIYF
length: 11; size: .; V: TRBV20-1; J: TRBJ1-1; D: TRBD1; DNA: TGCAGTGCTAGGGATCAGGGGGACGCTTTCTTT; CDR3: CSARDQGDAFF
length: 15; size: .; V: TRBV18; J: TRBJ2-3; D: .; DNA: TGTGCCAGCTCACCGTCAGGAGCGGGCACAGATACGCAGTATTTT; CDR3: CASSPSGAGTDTQYF
length: 15; size: .; V: TRBV4-2; J: TRBJ1-6; D: TRBD1; DNA: TGTGCCAGCAGCCAAGAACCCAGGGGGGATTCACCCCTCCACTTT; CDR3: CASSQEPRGDSPLHF
length: 14; size: .; V: TRBV28; J: TRBJ1-4; D: .; DNA: TGTGCCAGCAGTTGGATGGACAGTGTGGGAAAACTGTTTTTT; CDR3: CASSWMDSVGKLFF
length: 11; size: few; V: TRBV5-8; J: TRBJ2-7; D: .; DNA: TGTGCCAGCAGCTTGTATTACGAGCAGTACTTC; CDR3: CASSLYYEQYF
length: 18; size: .; V: TRBV4-1; J: TRBJ2-1; D: .; DNA: TGCGCCAGCAGCCAAATCTACGGGGAACAAAGCTCCTACAATGAGCAGTTCTTC; CDR3: CASSQIYGEQSSYNEQFF
length: 13; size: .; V: TRBV6-5; J: TRBJ1-6; D: .; DNA: TGTGCCAGCAGTACACGAGGGAATTCACCCCTCCACTTT; CDR3: CASSTRGNSPLHF
length: 15; size: .; V: TRBV14; J: TRBJ2-3; D: .; DNA: TGTGCCAGCAGCCAACTTAGACTACACACAGATACGCAGTATTTT; CDR3: CASSQLRLHTDTQYF
length: 17; size: .; V: TRBV11-2; J: TRBJ2-1; D: TRBD2; DNA: TGTGCCAGCAGCTTAGGTCCTAGCGGGAGCTCCTACAATGAGCAGTTCTTC; CDR3: CASSLGPSGSSYNEQFF
length: 18; size: .; V: TRBV5-1; J: TRBJ2-3; D: TRBD2; DNA: TGCGCCAGCAGCCCATTAGGGACTAGCGGGGGGCCGGCAGATACGCAGTATTTT; CDR3: CASSPLGTSGGPADTQYF
length: 14; size: .; V: TRBV28; J: TRBJ2-5; D: TRBD1; DNA: TGTGCCAGCAGTTCTCAGGGGGCCCCAGGGACCCAGTACTTC; CDR3: CASSSQGAPGTQYF
length: 17; size: .; V: TRBV27; J: TRBJ2-2; D: TRBD2; DNA: TGTGCCAGCAGTTCCCGGGCTAGCGGGAGGTCTGGCGGGGAGCTGTTTTTT; CDR3: CASSSRASGRSGGELFF
length: 12; size: .; V: TRBV25-1; J: TRBJ2-1; D: .; DNA: TGTGCCAGCAGTGTACAGGTTGGTGAGCAGTTCTTC; CDR3: CASSVQVGEQFF
length: 12; size: few; V: TRBV7-8; J: TRBJ1-5; D: .; DNA: TGTGCCAGCAGCCCCTCCAATCAGCCCCAGCATTTT; CDR3: CASSPSNQPQHF
length: 15; size: .; V: TRBV30; J: TRBJ2-1; D: TRBD1; DNA: TGTGCCTGGAAGAAACGCCAGGGGGTTTGGAATGAGCAGTTCTTC; CDR3: CAWKKRQGVWNEQFF
length: 15; size: .; V: TRBV10-3; J: TRBJ1-1; D: TRBD1; DNA: TGTGCCATCACCCCCGGGACAGGGTCGAACACTGAAGCTTTCTTT; CDR3: CAITPGTGSNTEAFF
length: 17; size: .; V: TRBV6-2/TRBV6-3; J: TRBJ1-6; D: .; DNA: TGTGCCAGCAGCGATAAAATGGCCGGGACAATTCGGTCACCCCTCCACTTT; CDR3: CASSDKMAGTIRSPLHF
length: 11; size: .; V: TRBV20-1; J: TRBJ1-2; D: .; DNA: TGCAGTGCTGGGGGGATGGGGGGCTACACCTTC; CDR3: CSAGGMGGYTF
length: 12; size: .; V: TRBV7-8; J: TRBJ2-5; D: .; DNA: TGTGCCAGCTTCACGGTTTCTGAGACCCAGTACTTC; CDR3: CASFTVSETQYF
length: 15; size: .; V: TRBV28; J: TRBJ1-3; D: TRBD1; DNA: TGTGCCACCTACCCCGGGACAGCCCTTGGAAACACCATATATTTT; CDR3: CATYPGTALGNTIYF
length: 14; size: .; V: TRBV6-5; J: TRBJ2-5; D: TRBD1; DNA: TGTGCCAGCAGAGGACAGGGGAAACAAGAGACCCAGTACTTC; CDR3: CASRGQGKQETQYF
length: 14; size: .; V: TRBV5-4; J: TRBJ2-5; D: .; DNA: TGTGCCAGCAGCTTGGCGGGGGGCAGGGAGACCCAGTACTTC; CDR3: CASSLAGGRETQYF
length: 14; size: .; V: TRBV5-1; J: TRBJ2-7; D: TRBD1; DNA: TGCGCCAGCTCCCTCAGACAGGGCAAGAACGAGCAGTACTTC; CDR3: CASSLRQGKNEQYF
length: 16; size: .; V: TRBV7-9; J: TRBJ1-5; D: .; DNA: TGTGCCAGCAGCTACTGGGGGGGGAATAGCAATCAGCCCCAGCATTTT; CDR3: CASSYWGGNSNQPQHF
length: 12; size: .; V: TRBV3-1/TRBV3-2; J: TRBJ2-7; D: .; DNA: TGTGCCAGCAACCAACTTGGGGGGGAGCAGTACTTC; CDR3: CASNQLGGEQYF
length: 11; size: few; V: TRBV5-1; J: TRBJ2-5; D: .; DNA: TGCGCCAGCAGCTTTTCGGAGACCCAGTACTTC; CDR3: CASSFSETQYF
length: 14; size: .; V: TRBV7-2; J: TRBJ2-5; D: .; DNA: TGTGCCAGCAGCTTAGCGCGTTCCCCCGATACCCAGTACTTC; CDR3: CASSLARSPDTQYF
length: 15; size: .; V: TRBV27; J: TRBJ2-5; D: .; DNA: TGTGCCAGCAGTTTAGTCGGAGGGGGCGCGGAGACCCAGTACTTC; CDR3: CASSLVGGGAETQYF
length: 14; size: .; V: TRBV10-3; J: TRBJ2-7; D: TRBD2; DNA: TGTGCCACTAGGACTAGCGGTCCCTCCTACGAGCAGTACTTC; CDR3: CATRTSGPSYEQYF
length: 15; size: .; V: TRBV9; J: TRBJ1-6; D: TRBD1; DNA: TGTGCCAGCAGCTTCACCGGGACAGGGGAGACACCCCTCCACTTT; CDR3: CASSFTGTGETPLHF
length: 15; size: .; V: TRBV27; J: TRBJ2-3; D: TRBD2; DNA: TGTGCCAGCAGTTGGGACTACGAAGGGGCAGATACGCAGTATTTT; CDR3: CASSWDYEGADTQYF